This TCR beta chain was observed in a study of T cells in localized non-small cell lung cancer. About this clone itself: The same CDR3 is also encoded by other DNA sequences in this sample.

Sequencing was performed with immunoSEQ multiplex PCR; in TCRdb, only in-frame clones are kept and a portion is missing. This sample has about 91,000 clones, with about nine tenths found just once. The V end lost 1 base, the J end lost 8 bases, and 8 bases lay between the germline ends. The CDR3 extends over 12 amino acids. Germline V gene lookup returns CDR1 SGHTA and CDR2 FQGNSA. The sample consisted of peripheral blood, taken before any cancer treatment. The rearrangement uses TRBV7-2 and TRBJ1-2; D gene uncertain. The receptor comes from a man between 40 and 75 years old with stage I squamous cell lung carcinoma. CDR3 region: CASSLGVGGYTF. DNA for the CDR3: TGTGCCAGCAGCTTAGGGGTCGGGGGCTACACCTTC.